This entry lists 6 T cell receptor beta chains sequenced from one sample in a study of blood T cell repertoires in COVID-19. Profiled with immunoSEQ multiplex PCR; TCRdb holds only in-frame clones, not every one. The top ten clones hold 2.5% to 3% of a sample with around 360,000 clones, roughly 90% of them seen once. Sequenced input: PBMCs or T cells enriched from blood (not recorded which). These receptors all stem from a woman younger than 45 who had recovered from COVID-19.

The chain has TRBV4-1 and TRBJ2-2; 12 nucleotides match TRBD2. Germline V gene lookup returns CDR1 MGHRA and CDR2 YSYEKL. The length of the CDR3 is 17 residues. Germline trimming cut 5 bases from V and 4 bases from J; bases unmatched to any gene: 8. CDR3 sequence reads: CASSARLAGELTGELFF. As DNA, the CDR3 is TGCGCCAGCAGCGCGAGACTAGCGGGAGAGCTCACCGGGGAGCTGTTTTTT.

This clone was detected only once. The same CDR3 arises from other DNA sequences in this sample as well. V is TRBV18 and J is TRBJ1-1, with 7 positions matching TRBD1. Germline V gene sequence: CDR1 KGHSH, CDR2 LQKENI. The CDR3 loop spans 14 amino acids. V dropped 6 bases and J dropped 2; count of bases not matched to a gene: 6. CDR3 in amino acids: CASSRQGFNTEAFF. The CDR3, as DNA: TGTGCCAGCTCTCGACAGGGCTTTAACACTGAAGCTTTCTTT. The whole variable domain, remainder taken from reference TRBV18 and TRBJ1-1, is NAGVMQNPRHLVRRRGQEARLRCSPMKGHSHVYWYRQLPEEGLKFMVYLQKENIIDESGMPKERFSAEFPKEGPSILRIQQVVRGDSAAYFCASSRQGFNTEAFFGQGTRLTVV.

V usage is TRBV7-9 and J usage is TRBJ2-5, with D hard to call. V gave up 4 bases and J gave up 0 bases, with 12 bases separating them. This CDR3 has 15 amino acids. The germline gives CDR1 SEHNR, CDR2 FQNEAQ (reference sequence). This CDR3 reads CASSWPTTYQETQYF. CDR3 DNA sequence: TGTGCCAGCAGCTGGCCAACTACGTACCAAGAGACCCAGTACTTC.

The rearrangement uses TRBV7-2 and TRBJ1-5; 8 bases are shared with TRBD1. With V trimmed by 5 bases and J by 4 bases, 7 bases remained unmatched. The length of the CDR3 is 15 residues. From germline, CDR1 is SGHTA and CDR2 FQGNSA. CDR3 DNA: TGTGCCAGCAGCCTTCAGGACAGGGCTAATCAGCCCCAGCATTTT. Translating gives CASSLQDRANQPQHF.

The chain employs TRBV27 and TRBJ2-6, with D maybe TRBD2 (6 bases). This CDR3 has 18 amino acids. Germline CDR1 is MNHEY and CDR2 is SMNVEV (reference sequence). The ends were cut back, 2 bases at V and 0 bases at J, with 14 bases in the middle. As DNA, the CDR3 is TGTGCCAGCAGTTTAGCAGTTAGCGGCTTCTCTGGGGCCAACGTCCTGACTTTC. Protein sequence: CASSLAVSGFSGANVLTF.

V is TRBV9 and J is TRBJ2-7; 8 positions agree with TRBD1. Germline V gene lookup returns CDR1 SGDLS and CDR2 YYNGEE. The CDR3 runs to 15 residues. Losses at the gene ends were 4 bases for V and 3 bases for J; bases not matched to a gene: 9. For the CDR3, the DNA is TGTGCCAGCAGCCCATTGGGACAGGTCGACTACGAGCAGTACTTC. As protein: CASSPLGQVDYEQYF.